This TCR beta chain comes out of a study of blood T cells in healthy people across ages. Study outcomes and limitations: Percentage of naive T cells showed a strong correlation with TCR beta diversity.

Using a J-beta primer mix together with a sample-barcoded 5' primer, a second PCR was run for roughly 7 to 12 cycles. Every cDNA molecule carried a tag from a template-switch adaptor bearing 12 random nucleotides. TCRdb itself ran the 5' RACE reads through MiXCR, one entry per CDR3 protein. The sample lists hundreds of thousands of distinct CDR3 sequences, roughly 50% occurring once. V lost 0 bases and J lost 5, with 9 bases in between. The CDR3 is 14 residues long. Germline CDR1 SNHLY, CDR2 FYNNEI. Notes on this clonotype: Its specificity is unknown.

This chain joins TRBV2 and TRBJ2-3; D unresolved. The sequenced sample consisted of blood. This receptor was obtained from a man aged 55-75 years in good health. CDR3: CASSEAHAGDTQYF. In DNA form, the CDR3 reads TGTGCCAGCAGTGAAGCACACGCCGGAGATACGCAGTATTTT.